This T cell receptor beta chain was identified during a study of cytomegalovirus exposure and HLA in healthy donors. Findings and caveats of the study: First-cohort TCR clusters were later found to tend to co-occur in the 120 validation repertoires. Specificity of three CMV-associated chains for CMV antigens was verified in vitro. Overall, about 160 TCR beta chains were annotated as cytomegalovirus-associated. Whilst most TCR sequences proved rare, a subset of public TCRs occurred across many donors.

From germline, CDR1 is SGDLS and CDR2 YYNGEE. The CDR3 runs to 15 residues. Deletions cut 0 bases from V and 4 bases from J, with 11 bases between. Method: immunoSEQ multiplex PCR; TCRdb's copy keeps in-frame clones and lacks some. The data hold 150,000 to 200,000 clones, with 87% observed a single time. Concerning this clone: Its target is unknown.

The sequencing input was PBMCs. The sequence was collected from a woman under 40 in good health and CMV-seronegative. The V call is TRBV9, the J call TRBJ2-1, with a tentative D call TRBD2 (6 bases). The CDR3 spells CASSVAVAVYNEQFF. The CDR3 DNA sequence: TGTGCCAGCAGCGTAGCGGTAGCGGTGTACAATGAGCAGTTCTTC.